This T cell receptor beta chain was obtained from a study of T-cell reconstitution after alpha-beta-depleted transplantation in children (dated by TCRdb to 2016 to 2018). Study-wide context: Using TCR repertoire profiling, the study quantitatively followed how T-cell immune reconstitution unfolded in children after TCRalphabeta/CD19-depleted allogeneic hematopoietic cell transplantation.

This clonotype was observed a few times. Its antigen is unknown. Per-base qualities were not stored, and no clone one base away is much larger. The library was generated by PCR. Sequencing used an Illumina HiSeq 2500. TCR libraries were prepared with molecular barcoding, using unique molecular identifiers to normalize TCRbeta repertoire quantification. TCRdb applied fastp at Q25 and MiXCR to the public reads, then kept only in-frame beta chains. CDR3 protein sequences are deduplicated, and each keeps its most common genes and DNA. The sample data list 350,000 to 400,000 distinct CDR3 sequences, and roughly 22% of these were observed just once. Jointly, the top ten make up approximately 3.9% of the sample. From cysteine to phenylalanine, the CDR3 is 11 amino acids long. The retained sequence is limited to the CDR3, 33 bases, with the frame set at the first base. Trimming at the junction amounts to 9 bases on V and 7 bases on J, and the germline ends lie 10 bases apart. The germline V gene (reference sequence) sets CDR1 to LNHNV and CDR2 to YYDKDF.

The receptor chain draws on TRBV15 and TRBJ2-4; no D segment can be confidently identified. The sequence was obtained from a human donor who donated a stem cell graft to a child with acute myeloid leukemia. Sequencing was performed on PBMCs from the stem cell graft donor, taken from the stem cell graft. The CDR3 has the sequence CATGSDNIQYF. The DNA is TGTGCCACGGGCAGTGACAACATTCAGTACTTC.